The 25 T cell receptor beta chains listed next were all sequenced from one sample in a study of identifying expanded T cells in peripheral blood. The repertoire was sequenced with immunoSEQ multiplex PCR; TCRdb's copy has only in-frame clones and lacks some. Of under 150,000 clones in the sample, over 65% were seen once. Sequencing input: blood. The origin of the receptors is a person aged 18 to 75 in good health.

The gene calls are TRBV6-6 and TRBJ1-5, with D perhaps matching TRBD1 (6 bases). Germline V gene lookup returns CDR1 MNHNY and CDR2 SVGAGI (reference sequence). Trimming cost V 5 bases and J 9 bases, with 20 bases left between them. The CDR3 is made up of 15 amino acids. The CDR3 DNA reads TGTGCCAGCAGTCTCGGGACACCATCTTTGGGGCCCCAGCATTTT. Translated, it gives CASSLGTPSLGPQHF.

The chain carries TRBV10-2 and TRBJ2-7; possible D gene TRBD1, 6 bases. The CDR3 is 12 residues long. Germline CDR1 reads WSHSY; CDR2 reads SAAADI. V lost 6 bases, J lost 1 base, and 7 bases lay in between. The CDR3, as DNA: TGCGCCAGCAGGGACAGTTCCTACGAGCAGTACTTC. The encoded protein is CASRDSSYEQYF.

The V and J genes are TRBV7-6 and TRBJ2-4; 9 bases agree with TRBD2. Trimming cost V 2 bases and J 0 bases; bases outside gene matches: 14. This CDR3 has 20 amino acids. Germline CDR1 is SGHVS and CDR2 is FNYEAQ. The CDR3 DNA reads as TGTGCCAGCAGCTTACTGGCGGGGGGGCCATTAGGAGAAGCCAAAAACATTCAGTACTTC. Amino acid sequence: CASSLLAGGPLGEAKNIQYF.

V usage is TRBV4-3 and J usage is TRBJ1-4, with TRBD1 identical over 8 bases. There are 15 residues in the CDR3. The trim removed 0 bases at V and 8 bases at J, leaving 5 bases unmatched. Germline lookup yields CDR1 LGHNA and CDR2 YSLEER. This CDR3 is CASSQEWTGREKLFF. The DNA of the CDR3 is TGCGCCAGCAGCCAAGAATGGACAGGGAGAGAAAAACTGTTTTTT.

The chain carries TRBV29-1 and TRBJ1-1; D is unresolved. CDR1 and CDR2 from the germline V gene are SQVTM and ANQGSEA. This CDR3 has 13 residues. Deletions cut 0 bases from V and 9 bases from J, with 14 bases between. In DNA, the CDR3 is TGCAGCGTTGAAGATCTTAGCGGGGTCCAAGCTTTCTTT. Its translation is CSVEDLSGVQAFF.

The V call is TRBV21-1, the J call TRBJ1-5. TRBV21-1 is a pseudogene locus. CDR3 length: 16 amino acids. The CDR3 DNA reads TGTGCCAGCGTCGTGGGATTCGAGGACTTCAATCAGCCCCAGCATTTT. It yields the protein CASVVGFEDFNQPQHF.

The V gene is TRBV5-1, the J gene TRBJ2-1, with a weak D call TRBD1 (5 bases). CDR3 length equals 16 residues. Trimming cost V 0 bases and J 4 bases, with 14 bases left between them. CDR1 and CDR2 from the germline V gene are SGHRS and YFSETQ. CDR3 bases: TGCGCCAGCAGCTTGGTCGGGTCGACAGTGTACAATGAGCAGTTCTTC. Its protein product is CASSLVGSTVYNEQFF.

The rearrangement links TRBV6-6 to TRBJ1-1; no clear D gene. Germline V CDR1 and CDR2: MNHNY, SVGAGI (reference sequence). CDR3 size: 14 residues. V dropped 4 bases and J dropped 2 bases, with 11 bases sitting between them. CDR3 residues: CASSWGNTNTEAFF. DNA of the CDR3: TGTGCCAGCAGTTGGGGAAATACAAACACTGAAGCTTTCTTT.

This clone was found once. V usage is TRBV10-2 and J usage is TRBJ1-2; D is possibly TRBD1 (5 bases). The CDR3 totals 17 residues. From germline, CDR1 is WSHSY and CDR2 SAAADI. V gave up 2 bases and J gave up 7 bases, with 23 bases separating them. The CDR3 region is CASSEGGRIRGTRGYTF. In DNA, the CDR3 is TGCGCCAGCAGTGAGGGGGGTCGGATCCGGGGAACCCGTGGCTACACCTTC.

The genes are TRBV7-9 and TRBJ1-2, with D hard to call. Per the germline V gene, CDR1 is SEHNR and CDR2 is FQNEAQ (reference sequence). This CDR3 comprises 12 residues. Deletions cut 8 bases from V and 7 bases from J, with 14 bases between. The CDR3 region has the DNA TGTGCCAGCGAAAAGAAACCTGGTGGCTACACCTTC. Protein product: CASEKKPGGYTF.

This chain uses TRBV5-1 with TRBJ2-5, with D perhaps being TRBD1 or TRBD2 (6 bases each). CDR1 is SGHRS, CDR2 YFSETQ, per germline. Trimming shortened V by 0 bases and J by 1 base, and 7 bases separated the two germline ends. The CDR3 spans 14 residues. In nucleotides, the CDR3 is TGCGCCAGCAGCTTGGGGGGGGCCCAAGAGACCCAGTACTTC. Translation: CASSLGGAQETQYF.

The rearrangement uses TRBV5-6 and TRBJ2-7; 8 bases match TRBD1. The germline gives CDR1 SGHDT, CDR2 YYEEEE. This CDR3 region has 14 residues. The ends lost 0 bases at V and 6 bases at J; junction bases unmatched: 5. CDR3 sequence (DNA): TGTGCCAGCAGCTTGGGACGGACAGGGTCCGAGCAGTACTTC. Encoded protein: CASSLGRTGSEQYF.

The V and J genes are TRBV7-8 and TRBJ1-6; D is possibly TRBD1 (5 bases). This CDR3 is 16 amino acids long. Germline CDR1 reads SGHVS; CDR2 reads FQNEAQ. The V end lost 5 bases, the J end lost 0 bases, and 11 bases lay between the germline ends. CDR3 sequence: CASSGGGSSYNSPLHF. The CDR3 DNA sequence: TGTGCCAGCAGCGGGGGGGGAAGCTCCTATAATTCACCCCTCCACTTT. The whole variable domain, remainder taken from reference TRBV7-8 and TRBJ1-6, is GAGVSQSPRYKVAKRGQDVALRCDPISGHVSLFWYQQALGQGPEFLTYFQNEAQLDKSGLPSDRFFAERPEGSVSTLKIQRTQQEDSAVYLCASSGGGSSYNSPLHFGNGTRLTVT.

V is TRBV30 and J is TRBJ2-2; no definite D call. Germline CDR1 reads GTSNPN; CDR2 reads SVGIG (reference sequence). V was pared by 4 bases and J by 1 base, with 7 bases between. This CDR3 contains 13 residues. This chain's CDR3 is CAWNGLNTGELFF. CDR3 DNA sequence: TGTGCCTGGAATGGGTTGAACACCGGGGAGCTGTTTTTT.

CDR3 residues: CASSLGGGGAQPQHF. The CDR3 DNA follows: TGTGCCAGCAGCTTAGGCGGAGGGGGAGCTCAGCCCCAGCATTTT. The V call is TRBV7-9, the J call TRBJ1-5; D may be TRBD1 (6 bases). Germline V lookup: CDR1 SEHNR, CDR2 FQNEAQ (reference sequence). The CDR3 has 15 residues. The ends were cut back, 1 base at V and 6 bases at J, with 13 bases in the middle.

The chain links TRBV4-3 to TRBJ1-2; D is uncertain. This CDR3 comprises 15 residues. The V gene's germline CDR1 is LGHNA and CDR2 YSLEER. The V end was cut by 0 bases, the J end by 1 base, with 9 bases between. The CDR3 reads CASSQEIIDNYGYTF. For the CDR3, the DNA is TGCGCCAGCAGCCAAGAGATCATCGATAACTATGGCTACACCTTC.

The rearrangement links TRBV5-5 to TRBJ2-7; D gene ambiguous. The germline CDR1 and CDR2 sequences are SGHKS and YYEKEE (reference sequence). This CDR3 spans 15 amino acids. V lost 0 bases to trimming and J lost 1 base, with 11 bases between them. CDR3 sequence reads: CASSLGAGRSYEQYF. The DNA for the CDR3 is TGTGCCAGCAGCTTGGGTGCAGGCAGGTCCTACGAGCAGTACTTC.

The V gene is TRBV7-2, the J gene TRBJ1-2; a weak D match, TRBD1 (5 bases). CDR3 size: 15 residues. Germline V gene data show CDR1 as SGHTA and CDR2 as FQGNSA. V was cut by 2 bases and J by 7 bases, with 17 bases left in between. The CDR3 DNA is TGTGCCAGCAGCTTAAAAGTGGGGGGATTATTTGGCTACACCTTC. This gives the protein CASSLKVGGLFGYTF.

For the CDR3, the DNA is TGCGCCAGCACAGGGACAGTCGGAGAGACCCAGTACTTC. It yields the protein CASTGTVGETQYF. The chain links TRBV5-1 to TRBJ2-5; 7 bases are a match to TRBD1. Losses at the gene ends were 6 bases for V and 4 bases for J; bases not matched to a gene: 6. CDR3 length: 13 residues. CDR1 is SGHRS, CDR2 YFSETQ, per germline.

This clone was found a few times. The genes are TRBV7-9 and TRBJ2-2, with D uncertain. V shed 5 bases and J shed 4 bases, with 5 bases lying between them. CDR3 length equals 12 residues. CDR1 is SEHNR, CDR2 FQNEAQ, per germline (reference sequence). CDR3 in DNA: TGTGCCAGCAGCCTACGCACCGGGGAGCTGTTTTTT. It yields the protein CASSLRTGELFF.

As DNA, the CDR3 is TGTGCCAGCAGCTTCGGCTTAGCTAACTATGGCTACACCTTC. Its translation is CASSFGLANYGYTF. This rearrangement joins TRBV13 to TRBJ1-2; D gene ambiguous. The V gene's germline CDR1 is PRHDT and CDR2 FYEKMQ (reference sequence). This CDR3 has 14 residues. V was clipped by 3 bases and J by 0 bases, with 8 bases between them.

This sequence joins TRBV11-2 and TRBJ1-2, with unresolved D. Trimming removed 0 bases from V and 4 bases from J, with 12 bases in between. The CDR3 totals 15 residues. Germline V gene lookup returns CDR1 SGHAT and CDR2 FQNNGV. In DNA, the CDR3 is TGTGCCAGCAGCTTAGATATCCAGTCCCTCTATGGCTACACCTTC. Translation: CASSLDIQSLYGYTF. Looking up the rest from reference TRBV11-2 and TRBJ1-2 gives the full variable domain: EAGVAQSPRYKIIEKRQSVAFWCNPISGHATLYWYQQILGQGPKLLIQFQNNGVVDDSQLPKDRFSAERLKGVDSTLKIQPAKLEDSAVYLCASSLDIQSLYGYTFGSGTRLTVV.

V usage is TRBV4-3 and J usage is TRBJ2-2, with D unclear. CDR1 LGHNA and CDR2 YSLEER come from the germline V gene. Trimming pared 5 bases from V and 3 bases from J, leaving 19 bases between. The CDR3 covers 17 residues. The CDR3 loop is CASSVSALESHTGELFF. CDR3 nucleotide sequence: TGCGCCAGCAGCGTGTCCGCCCTCGAATCCCACACCGGGGAGCTGTTTTTT.

The chain has TRBV7-2 and TRBJ2-3; D gene ambiguous. In germline, CDR1 is SGHTA, CDR2 FQGNSA. V was cut by 5 bases and J by 1 base, with 7 bases left in between. This CDR3 has 13 amino acids. The CDR3 sequence: CASSLKGTDTQYF. Here the CDR3 DNA reads TGTGCCAGCAGCCTAAAGGGCACAGATACGCAGTATTTT. Full variable domain (missing parts from reference TRBV7-2 and TRBJ2-3): GAGVSQSPSNKVTEKGKDVELRCDPISGHTALYWYRQSLGQGLEFLIYFQGNSAPDKSGLPSDRFSAERTGGSVSTLTIQRTQQEDSAVYLCASSLKGTDTQYFGPGTRLTVL.

This sequence joins TRBV5-8 and TRBJ2-7, with a weak D call TRBD2 (6 bases). Trimming pared 2 bases from V and 6 bases from J, leaving 15 bases between. In germline, CDR1 is SGHTS, CDR2 YDEGEE. This CDR3 has 14 residues. CDR3 in DNA: TGTGCCAGCAGCTTCCACCCGGCAGCGGGCGAGCAGTACTTC. This gives the protein CASSFHPAAGEQYF.